One sample yielded the 23 T cell receptor beta chains listed below, sequenced in a study of blood T cell repertoires in COVID-19. Using immunoSEQ multiplex PCR, the repertoire was profiled, and TCRdb retains in-frame clones only, with some absent. The sample has 150,000 to 200,000 clones; roughly 90% are singletons. The sequencing sample was made of PBMCs or T cells enriched from blood (not recorded which). The receptors come from a woman aged 45-65 years who had recovered from COVID-19.

The rearrangement links TRBV6-1 to TRBJ2-2, with TRBD2 identical over 10 bases. Trimming removed 2 bases from V and 7 bases from J; junction bases left unmatched: 4. Germline CDR1 reads MNHNS; CDR2 reads SASEGT. The CDR3 consists of 15 residues. CDR3 region: CASSELAGVFGELFF. The CDR3 region has the DNA TGTGCCAGCAGTGAACTAGCGGGGGTCTTCGGGGAGCTGTTTTTT.

The chain recombines TRBV12-3 or TRBV12-4 with TRBJ1-1, with D maybe TRBD1 (6 bases). Trimming took off 6 bases at V and 5 bases at J, with 7 bases between the two ends. This CDR3 contains 11 residues. The CDR3 sequence: CASRDRTEAFF. In nucleotides, the CDR3 is TGTGCCAGCAGAGACAGGACTGAAGCTTTCTTT.

The chain links TRBV19 to TRBJ1-3; D perhaps matches TRBD1 (6 bases). The CDR3 extends over 14 amino acids. Trimming stripped 4 bases from V and 2 bases from J, with 9 bases between. Germline V CDR1 and CDR2: LNHDA, SQIVND (reference sequence). DNA for the CDR3: TGTGCCAGTAGTACGACAGGCCCTGGAAACACCATATATTTT. Translated, it gives CASSTTGPGNTIYF.

This sequence joins TRBV30 and TRBJ2-2, with 7 positions matching TRBD2. The ends lost 5 bases at V and 2 bases at J; junction bases unmatched: 2. CDR1 and CDR2 from the germline V gene are GTSNPN and SVGIG (reference sequence). This CDR3 region has 13 residues. The CDR3 spells CAWERDNTGELFF. The CDR3 DNA sequence: TGTGCCTGGGAGCGGGACAACACCGGGGAGCTGTTTTTT.

This chain joins TRBV18 and TRBJ2-1; D is undetermined. Germline CDR1 and CDR2: KGHSH and LQKENI. There are 16 residues in the CDR3. V was trimmed by 0 bases and J by 0 bases, leaving 9 bases between them. CDR3 loop: CASSPPSRSSYNEQFF. In DNA, the CDR3 is TGTGCCAGCTCACCACCCTCCCGGAGCTCCTACAATGAGCAGTTCTTC.

The rearrangement uses TRBV5-5 and TRBJ1-2; D may be TRBD1 (6 bases). Germline CDR1 SGHKS, CDR2 YYEKEE (reference sequence). CDR3 length: 16 residues. V was clipped by 0 bases and J by 4 bases, with 16 bases between them. CDR3 loop: CASSLAFMQGTYGYTF. In DNA form, the CDR3 reads TGTGCCAGCAGCTTGGCTTTCATGCAGGGGACCTATGGCTACACCTTC.

This clone was detected only once. The rearrangement uses TRBV13 and TRBJ1-3; D uncertain. V gave up 2 bases and J gave up 0 bases, with 11 bases separating them. The germline CDR1 and CDR2 sequences are PRHDT and FYEKMQ (reference sequence). The CDR3 has 16 amino acids. The CDR3 here is CASSLNGRTSGNTIYF. CDR3 bases: TGTGCCAGCAGCTTAAATGGGCGTACCTCTGGAAACACCATATATTTT. Complete variable domain (other parts from reference TRBV13 and TRBJ1-3): AAGVIQSPRHLIKEKRETATLKCYPIPRHDTVYWYQQGPGQDPQFLISFYEKMQSDKGSIPDRFSAQQFSDYHSELNMSSLELGDSALYFCASSLNGRTSGNTIYFGEGSWLTVV.

V gene TRBV7-3 combines with J gene TRBJ2-3, with 8 bases aligning to TRBD1. The germline V gene has CDR1 SGHTA and CDR2 FQGTGA. This CDR3 has 15 residues. Unmatched junction bases numbered 5, after V lost 4 bases and J lost 2 bases. CDR3 sequence (DNA): TGTGCCAGCAGCTACGGGGACAGGAACACAGATACGCAGTATTTT. Its protein is CASSYGDRNTDTQYF.

This chain joins TRBV11-2 and TRBJ2-3, with 10 bases lining up with TRBD1. Germline CDR1 reads SGHAT; CDR2 reads FQNNGV. The V segment lost 5 bases and the J segment 4 bases; nucleotides outside the gene matches: 6. CDR3 length equals 15 residues. The CDR3: CASSRTGGRADTQYF. As DNA, the CDR3 is TGTGCCAGCAGCCGGACAGGGGGGCGTGCAGATACGCAGTATTTT.

The rearrangement uses TRBV11-2 and TRBJ2-4; D might be TRBD2 (5 bases). Trimming left V 4 bases short and J 4 bases short, with 14 bases between. Germline-derived CDR1 and CDR2 are SGHAT and FQNNGV. The CDR3 length is 15 residues. CDR3 loop: CASSSLRGSKNIQYF. The CDR3 DNA follows: TGTGCCAGCAGCTCCCTTCGGGGTTCAAAAAACATTCAGTACTTC.

The chain combines TRBV5-1 with TRBJ2-1, with D uncertain. Germline V gene sequence: CDR1 SGHRS, CDR2 YFSETQ. This CDR3 contains 12 residues. Trimming pared 6 bases from V and 4 bases from J, leaving 8 bases between. The CDR3 is CASTPGYNEQFF. The CDR3 DNA reads TGCGCCAGCACCCCCGGGTACAATGAGCAGTTCTTC. Full variable domain (missing parts from reference TRBV5-1 and TRBJ2-1): KAGVTQTPRYLIKTRGQQVTLSCSPISGHRSVSWYQQTPGQGLQFLFEYFSETQRNKGNFPGRFSGRQFSNSRSEMNVSTLELGDSALYLCASTPGYNEQFFGPGTRLTVL.

The J gene is TRBJ2-7, the V gene TRBV30; the D gene is possibly TRBD2 (6 bases). V lost 5 bases, J lost 2 bases, and 19 bases lay in between. CDR1 and CDR2 (germline): GTSNPN, SVGIG (reference sequence). CDR3 length equals 15 residues. This chain's CDR3 is CAWELRGMDPYEQYF. CDR3 DNA sequence: TGTGCCTGGGAGTTACGCGGGATGGATCCCTACGAGCAGTACTTC.

V is TRBV3-1 (or the pseudogene TRBV3-2) and J is TRBJ2-7; 7 positions agree with TRBD2. V lost 1 base to trimming and J lost 0 bases; unmatched junction nucleotides: 6. Germline V gene lookup returns CDR1 LGHDT and CDR2 YNNKEL (reference sequence). The CDR3 sequence is 16 residues long. The DNA of the CDR3 is TGTGCCAGCAGCCAAGCGCCTAGCGGTTACTCCTACGAGCAGTACTTC. Protein: CASSQAPSGYSYEQYF.

The chain couples TRBV28 to TRBJ1-2, with D possibly being TRBD1 (5 bases). V was shortened by 8 bases and J by 8 bases, with 21 bases between the two germline ends. In germline, CDR1 is MDHEN, CDR2 SYDVKM. The CDR3 loop spans 14 amino acids. DNA for the CDR3: TGTGCCAGCGCTGGGGCCCTGAACTGGTGGGGCTACACCTTC. It encodes CASAGALNWWGYTF.

This clone showed up just a few times. The chain uses TRBV2 and TRBJ2-7, with 7 bases identical to TRBD1. Germline CDR1 reads SNHLY; CDR2 reads FYNNEI. The V and J ends lost 6 bases and 5 bases, in that order; junction bases with no gene match: 10. The CDR3 has 14 residues. Here the CDR3 reads CASSVLQGTNEQYF. In nucleotides, the CDR3 is TGTGCCAGCAGCGTCTTACAGGGGACAAACGAGCAGTACTTC.

The chain is built from TRBV2 and TRBJ2-5; TRBD2 might be the D (6 bases). The CDR3 has 14 residues. CDR1 SNHLY and CDR2 FYNNEI come from the germline V gene. Trimming removed 6 bases from V and 2 bases from J, with 13 bases in between. The CDR3 loop is CASSAGTQQETQYF. The CDR3 nucleotides are TGTGCCAGCAGCGCCGGGACTCAACAAGAGACCCAGTACTTC.

The chain employs TRBV27 and TRBJ2-2, with D possibly being TRBD2 (6 bases). Per germline, CDR1 MNHEY and CDR2 SMNVEV (reference sequence). V gave up 2 bases and J gave up 8 bases, with 12 bases separating them. This CDR3 contains 14 residues. The CDR3 DNA sequence: TGTGCCAGCAGTTTACGGACTATGGGAGGGGAGCTGTTTTTT. Encoded protein: CASSLRTMGGELFF.

The chain is built from TRBV19 and TRBJ2-5; TRBD1 matches 9 bases. The CDR3 length is 14 residues. The germline CDR1 and CDR2 sequences are LNHDA and SQIVND (reference sequence). Germline trimming cut 2 bases from V and 4 bases from J; bases unmatched to any gene: 2. The CDR3 DNA reads TGTGCCAGTAGTATAACAGGGGGCAGAGAGACCCAGTACTTC. Its translation: CASSITGGRETQYF.

The rearrangement uses TRBV10-3 and TRBJ2-2; TRBD1 aligns across 8 bases. The CDR3 runs to 17 residues. Trimming at V came to 0 bases and at J to 5 bases, leaving 8 bases not matched to a gene. CDR1 and CDR2 from the germline V gene are ENHRY and SYGVKD. The CDR3 is CAISESQGAPPTGELFF. Written as DNA, the CDR3 is TGTGCCATCAGTGAGTCCCAGGGGGCTCCTCCAACCGGGGAGCTGTTTTTT.

Only a few counts were recorded for this clone. This chain links TRBV29-1 with TRBJ1-1; a possible D gene is TRBD1 (5 bases). Germline assignment: CDR1 SQVTM and CDR2 ANQGSEA. This CDR3 contains 14 residues. Trimming took 5 bases from V and 3 from J, leaving 16 bases between them. CDR3 coding DNA: TGCAGCGTTAGGACACCGAACCTGGACACTGAAGCTTTCTTT. Encoded protein: CSVRTPNLDTEAFF.

The chain couples TRBV4-2 to TRBJ1-1; D perhaps matches TRBD1 (6 bases). The V gene's germline CDR1 is LGHNA and CDR2 YNFKEQ. The CDR3 has 15 amino acids. Trimming left V 0 bases short and J 11 bases short, with 19 bases between. The CDR3 here is CASSQDPEAGGLAFF. CDR3 nucleotides: TGTGCCAGCAGCCAAGATCCGGAGGCCGGGGGGCTTGCTTTCTTT.

The chain employs TRBV24-1 and TRBJ2-7; 7 bases line up with TRBD1. V dropped 4 bases and J dropped 0; count of bases not matched to a gene: 5. Germline assignment: CDR1 KGHDR and CDR2 SFDVKD. The CDR3 extends over 15 amino acids. CDR3 in amino acids: CATSDPRTGSYEQYF. The CDR3 DNA reads as TGTGCCACCAGTGACCCTAGGACAGGCTCCTACGAGCAGTACTTC.

The rearrangement joins TRBV21-1 to TRBJ1-1. TRBV21-1 is a recognized pseudogene. The CDR3 length is 16 residues. The CDR3 sequence is CASSKVSEELNTEAFF. CDR3 nucleotide sequence: TGTGCCAGCAGCAAAGTGTCGGAGGAGCTGAACACTGAAGCTTTCTTT.